The clone carrying this TCR beta chain was found a few times. The antigen is unknown. This CDR3 has 16 residues. Trimming stripped 7 bases from V and 1 base from J, with 18 bases between. These data are taken from a study of blood T cells in healthy people across ages. General observations from the study: The study found TCR beta diversity correlated strongly with naive T cell percentage. Age showed a roughly linear inverse relationship with TCR beta diversity per million T cells.

Drawn from each donor were roughly 10 milliliters of peripheral blood. Primers used in a second PCR of about 6 to 12 cycles were a sample-barcoded 5' primer and a J-beta primer mix. The template-switch adaptor was a 5' adaptor with 12 random nucleotides. It tagged each cDNA molecule. TCRdb re-called the 5' RACE reads with MiXCR, one entry per CDR3 protein. Of around 970,000 distinct CDR3 sequences in the sample, 51% were seen once. The chain carries TRBV12-3 or TRBV12-4 and TRBJ2-3, with D uncertain. The TCR sequence derives from a woman aged 55 to 70 in good health. Input material: blood. The DNA for the CDR3 is TGTGCCAGCATCTGGGTTGGCGGACCGGGCACAGATACGCAGTATTTT. This gives the protein CASIWVGGPGTDTQYF.